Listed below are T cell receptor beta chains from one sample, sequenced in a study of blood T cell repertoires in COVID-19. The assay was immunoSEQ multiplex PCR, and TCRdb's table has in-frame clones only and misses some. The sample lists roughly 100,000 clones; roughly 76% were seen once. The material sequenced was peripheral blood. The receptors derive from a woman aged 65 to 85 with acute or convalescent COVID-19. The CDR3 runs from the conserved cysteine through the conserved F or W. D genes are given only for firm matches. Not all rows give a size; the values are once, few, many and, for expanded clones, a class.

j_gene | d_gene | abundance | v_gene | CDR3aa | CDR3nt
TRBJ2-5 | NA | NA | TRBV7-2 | CASSLSLQVWETQYF | TGTGCCAGCAGCTTAAGTCTCCAGGTCTGGGAGACCCAGTACTTC
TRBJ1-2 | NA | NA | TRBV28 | CASSYSYGYTF | TGTGCCAGCAGTTACAGCTATGGCTACACCTTC
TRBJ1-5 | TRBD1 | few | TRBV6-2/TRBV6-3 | CASSYAGTGAHQPQHF | TGTGCCAGCAGTTACGCCGGGACAGGGGCCCATCAGCCCCAGCATTTT
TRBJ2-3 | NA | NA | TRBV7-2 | CASSLGGMGTDTQYF | TGTGCCAGCAGCTTAGGCGGGATGGGCACAGATACGCAGTATTTT
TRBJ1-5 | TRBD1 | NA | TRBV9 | CASSVSGGASQPQHF | TGTGCCAGCAGCGTCTCAGGGGGAGCCAGTCAGCCCCAGCATTTT
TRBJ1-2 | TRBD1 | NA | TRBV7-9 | CASSAGIRQGGGYTF | TGTGCCAGCAGCGCCGGTATTAGACAGGGGGGTGGCTACACCTTC
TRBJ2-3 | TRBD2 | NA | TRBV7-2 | CASSFHALAGGQDTQYF | TGTGCCAGCAGCTTTCATGCACTAGCGGGGGGGCAAGATACGCAGTATTTT
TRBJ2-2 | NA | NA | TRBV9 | CASSGVPGELFF | TGTGCCAGCAGCGGAGTCCCCGGGGAGCTGTTTTTT
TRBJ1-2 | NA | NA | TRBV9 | CASSVGAGANYGYTF | TGTGCCAGCAGCGTAGGGGCAGGGGCTAACTATGGCTACACCTTC
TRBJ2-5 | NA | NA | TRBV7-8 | CASSLGRGPGVQETQYF | TGTGCCAGCAGCTTGGGCAGGGGCCCGGGCGTTCAAGAGACCCAGTACTTC
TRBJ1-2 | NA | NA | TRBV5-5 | CASSLAPGLMDGYTF | TGTGCCAGCAGCTTGGCCCCAGGGTTAATGGATGGCTACACCTTC
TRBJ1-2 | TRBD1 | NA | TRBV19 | CASSPPDRGIFGYTF | TGTGCCAGTAGTCCCCCAGACAGGGGGATTTTTGGCTACACCTTC
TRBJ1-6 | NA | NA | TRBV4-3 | CASSQAAGTPLHF | TGCGCCAGCAGCCAAGCCGCAGGGACACCCCTCCACTTT
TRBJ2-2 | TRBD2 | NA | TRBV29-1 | CSGRGSFDTGELFF | TGCAGCGGTCGCGGGAGTTTCGACACCGGGGAGCTGTTTTTT
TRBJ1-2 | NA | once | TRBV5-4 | CASTLGGGGGYTF | TGTGCCAGCACTCTGGGAGGGGGTGGAGGCTACACCTTC
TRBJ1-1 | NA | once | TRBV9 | CASSPVGGNTEAFF | TGTGCCAGCAGCCCCGTGGGGGGGAACACTGAAGCTTTCTTT
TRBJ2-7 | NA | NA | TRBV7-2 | CASSPTAGPYEQYF | TGTGCCAGCAGCCCGACGGCGGGCCCCTACGAGCAGTACTTC
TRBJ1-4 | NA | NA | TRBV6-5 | CASSYRDTPNEKLFF | TGTGCCAGCAGTTACCGCGATACCCCTAATGAAAAACTGTTTTTT
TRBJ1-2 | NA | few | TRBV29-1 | CSVGAGGSGYTF | TGCAGCGTTGGAGCGGGGGGCAGTGGCTACACCTTC
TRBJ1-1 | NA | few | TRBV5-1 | CASSLAAESEAFF | TGCGCCAGCAGCTTGGCCGCGGAGTCTGAAGCTTTCTTT
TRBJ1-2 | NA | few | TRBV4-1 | CASSRILGRENYGYTF | TGCGCCAGCAGCCGCATCTTGGGACGGGAGAACTATGGCTACACCTTC
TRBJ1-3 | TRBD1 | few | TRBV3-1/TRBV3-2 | CASSQVAGTGASGNTIYF | TGTGCCAGCAGCCAAGTAGCCGGGACAGGGGCCAGTGGAAACACCATATATTTT
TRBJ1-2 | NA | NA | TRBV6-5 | CASSRRLSNYGYTF | TGTGCCAGCAGCCGACGACTGAGTAACTATGGCTACACCTTC
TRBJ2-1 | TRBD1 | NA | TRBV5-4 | CASSREGTGDREQFF | TGTGCCAGCAGCAGAGAGGGGACAGGGGATCGGGAGCAGTTCTTC
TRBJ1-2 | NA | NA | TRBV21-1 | CASSNDRGSYGYTF | TGTGCCAGCAGCAATGACAGGGGCAGCTATGGCTACACCTTC
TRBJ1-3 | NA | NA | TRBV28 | CASSRQLAGNTIYF | TGTGCCAGCAGCCGACAGCTCGCTGGAAACACCATATATTTT
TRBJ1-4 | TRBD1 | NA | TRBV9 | CASSVAGDRGSGKLFF | TGTGCCAGCAGCGTAGCCGGGGACAGGGGGTCCGGAAAACTGTTTTTT
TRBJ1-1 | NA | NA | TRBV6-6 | CASGDASAGTEAFF | TGTGCCAGCGGTGACGCTTCAGCAGGGACTGAAGCTTTCTTT
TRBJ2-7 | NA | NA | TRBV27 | CASSSFTSSLSTGTLYEQYF | TGTGCCAGCAGTTCCTTTACCAGCAGTCTAAGTACCGGGACACTCTACGAGCAGTACTTC
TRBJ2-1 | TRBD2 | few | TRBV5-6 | CASSQAGFSYNEQFF | TGTGCCAGCAGCCAAGCGGGATTCTCCTACAATGAGCAGTTCTTC
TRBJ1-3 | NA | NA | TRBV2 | CASSNRAAGSGNTIYF | TGTGCCAGCAGTAACAGGGCCGCAGGTTCTGGAAACACCATATATTTT
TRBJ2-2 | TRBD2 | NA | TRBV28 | CASRPTSGSPIGTGELFF | TGTGCCAGCAGGCCGACTAGCGGGAGCCCTATAGGGACCGGGGAGCTGTTTTTT
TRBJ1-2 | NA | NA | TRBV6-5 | CASSYWQGNGYTF | TGTGCCAGCAGTTACTGGCAGGGTAATGGCTACACCTTC
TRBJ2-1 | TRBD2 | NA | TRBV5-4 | CASSRGLAGSNEQFF | TGTGCCAGCAGCCGCGGACTAGCGGGGTCCAATGAGCAGTTCTTC
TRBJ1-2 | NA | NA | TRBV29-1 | CSAGGGDGYTF | TGCAGCGCCGGAGGGGGGGATGGCTACACCTTC
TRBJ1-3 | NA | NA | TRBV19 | CAIGEPGNTIYF | TGTGCCATAGGGGAACCTGGAAACACCATATATTTT
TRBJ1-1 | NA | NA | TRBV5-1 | CASSAGANTEAFF | TGCGCCAGCAGCGCGGGGGCGAACACTGAAGCTTTCTTT
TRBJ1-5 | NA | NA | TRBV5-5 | CASPWAGSGNQPQHF | TGTGCCAGCCCCTGGGCAGGGTCGGGCAATCAGCCCCAGCATTTT
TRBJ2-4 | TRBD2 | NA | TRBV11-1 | CASSLAGRANIQYF | TGTGCCAGCAGCTTAGCCGGGAGGGCGAACATTCAGTACTTC
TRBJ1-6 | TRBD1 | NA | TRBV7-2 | CASSSSRQGSSYNSPLHF | TGTGCCAGCAGTTCTTCTCGACAGGGCAGCTCCTATAATTCACCCCTCCACTTT
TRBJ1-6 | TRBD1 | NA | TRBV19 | CASSTDRPNSPLHF | TGTGCCAGTAGTACGGACAGGCCCAATTCACCCCTCCACTTT